A selection of T cell receptor beta chains follows, all from one sample in a study of cytomegalovirus exposure and HLA in healthy donors. Clones were read by immunoSEQ multiplex PCR, and TCRdb kept only the in-frame ones, dropping some. The sample lists around 65,000 clones; around 72% were seen once. Sequenced: PBMCs. The source of these receptors is a woman in her thirties in good health and CMV-seropositive. The CDR3 runs from the conserved cysteine through the conserved F or W. Each record gives: clone size, D gene, J gene, V gene, CDR3 protein, CDR3 DNA. The D gene is left open where the match is weak. Clone sizes are given selectively: once, few, many, or a class where the clone is expanded.

.,.,TRBJ1-1,TRBV7-8,CASSPQGGEAFF,TGTGCCAGCAGCCCTCAGGGTGGGGAAGCTTTCTTT
.,.,TRBJ1-5,TRBV19,CASSQGNSNQPQHF,TGTGCCAGTAGTCAGGGGAATAGCAATCAGCCCCAGCATTTT
.,TRBD2,TRBJ2-1,TRBV2,CASSELGWREGNEQFF,TGTGCCAGCAGTGAATTAGGGTGGCGGGAGGGAAATGAGCAGTTCTTC
.,TRBD2,TRBJ2-1,TRBV5-1,CASSLSGTNNEQFF,TGCGCCAGCAGCCTTAGCGGGACGAACAATGAGCAGTTCTTC
.,.,TRBJ1-5,TRBV28,CASRTTGYSNQPQHF,TGTGCCAGCAGAACTACAGGATATAGCAATCAGCCCCAGCATTTT
.,TRBD2,TRBJ2-3,TRBV28,CASSRLAGTDTQYF,TGTGCCAGCAGCCGCCTAGCGGGAACAGATACGCAGTATTTT
.,.,TRBJ1-4,TRBV19,CASSISGSWGEELFF,TGTGCCAGTAGTATATCCGGTAGTTGGGGAGAGGAACTGTTTTTT
.,TRBD1,TRBJ1-2,TRBV30,CAWKKGGDYGYPF,TGTGCCTGGAAGAAAGGGGGCGACTATGGCTACCCCTTC
.,.,TRBJ1-5,TRBV19,CASSTIQGRNQPQHF,TGTGCCAGTAGTACGATACAGGGTCGCAATCAGCCCCAGCATTTT
few,TRBD1,TRBJ2-7,TRBV7-6,CASSPGTGLIEVFNEQYF,TGTGCCAGCAGCCCGGGGACAGGGTTAATCGAAGTCTTCAACGAGCAGTACTTC
.,.,TRBJ2-3,TRBV5-6,CASSWGRGTDTQYF,TGTGCCAGCAGCTGGGGTAGAGGGACAGATACGCAGTATTTT
.,TRBD2,TRBJ2-3,TRBV7-9,CASSSALGGPSDTQYF,TGTGCCAGCAGCTCCGCTTTGGGAGGGCCCTCAGATACGCAGTATTTT
medium-sized,TRBD2,TRBJ2-5,TRBV15,CATSRLAGETQYF,TGTGCCACCAGCAGACTAGCGGGAGAGACCCAGTACTTC
.,.,TRBJ1-1,TRBV27,CASSSIQLNTEAFF,TGTGCCAGCAGTTCGATTCAGTTGAACACTGAAGCTTTCTTT
.,TRBD1,TRBJ2-6,TRBV27,CASSSPRGLLSSGANVLTF,TGTGCCAGCAGTTCCCCGAGGGGGCTCCTTAGCTCTGGGGCCAACGTCCTGACTTTC
once,TRBD1,TRBJ2-2,TRBV5-1,CASSSHTGGTGELFF,TGCGCCAGCAGCTCGCATACAGGGGGCACCGGGGAGCTGTTTTTT
.,TRBD1,TRBJ1-1,TRBV29-1,CSVEGDRGEAFF,TGCAGCGTTGAAGGGGACAGGGGTGAAGCTTTCTTT
.,.,TRBJ1-2,TRBV28,CASSLAPQVCGYTF,TGTGCCAGCAGTTTAGCCCCGCAGGTTTGTGGCTACACCTTC
.,TRBD1,TRBJ2-4,TRBV28,CASSSPGQGLINIQYF,TGTGCCAGCAGTTCTCCGGGACAGGGGCTTATCAACATTCAGTACTTC
.,TRBD1,TRBJ2-7,TRBV5-4,CASSLSTGGSYEQYF,TGTGCCAGCAGCTTGTCGACAGGGGGCTCCTACGAGCAGTACTTC
many,TRBD2,TRBJ2-7,TRBV27,CASSPSGRGYEQYF,TGTGCCAGCAGCCCTAGCGGGAGGGGTTACGAGCAGTACTTC
.,TRBD1,TRBJ1-4,TRBV12-5,CASGLVPGGGGREKLFF,TGTGCTAGTGGTTTGGTACCGGGAGGGGGCGGGCGGGAAAAACTGTTTTTT
.,.,TRBJ2-2,TRBV11-2,CASSGRLELFF,TGTGCCAGCAGCGGTAGACTCGAGCTGTTTTTT
.,TRBD2,TRBJ2-3,TRBV9,CASSSRLAGTDTQYF,TGTGCCAGCAGCTCCCGACTAGCGGGGACAGATACGCAGTATTTT
few,.,TRBJ1-1,TRBV6-5,CASSYARMNTEAFF,TGTGCCAGCAGTTACGCCAGGATGAACACTGAAGCTTTCTTT
.,.,TRBJ2-5,TRBV15,CATSRAPSETQYF,TGTGCCACCAGCAGAGCTCCGTCGGAGACCCAGTACTTC
.,TRBD2,TRBJ2-1,TRBV5-4,CASSLVGPGGREQFF,TGTGCCAGCAGCTTGGTAGGACCCGGGGGGAGGGAGCAGTTCTTC